The rows below give T cell receptor beta chains drawn from one sample of a study of blood T cell repertoires in COVID-19. Data came from immunoSEQ multiplex PCR; TCRdb stores just in-frame clones and leaves some out. The table includes around 120,000 clones, around 87% detected once. The sample consisted of peripheral blood. These receptors were obtained from a woman of 80 years or more with acute or convalescent COVID-19. CDR3s include the opening cysteine and the closing phenylalanine or tryptophan. Each record gives: J gene, V gene, clone size, D gene, CDR3 length, CDR3 protein, CDR3 DNA. A D gene is named only where the DNA matches it firmly. Expanded clones get a size class; other rows say once, few or many, or leave the size out.

>TRBJ2-7|TRBV5-4|NA|TRBD2|15
CASSRGGVGLWEQYF
TGTGCCAGCAGCCGGGGAGGGGTTGGATTGTGGGAGCAGTACTTC
>TRBJ2-6|TRBV6-4|many|TRBD1|15
CASSGTGAGANVLTF
TGTGCCAGCAGCGGGACAGGGGCTGGGGCCAACGTCCTGACTTTC
>TRBJ1-5|TRBV19|NA|NA|15
CASSIGGVSNQPQHF
TGTGCCAGTAGTATCGGCGGCGTAAGCAATCAGCCCCAGCATTTT
>TRBJ1-1|TRBV27|NA|NA|13
CASSLLGGTEAFF
TGTGCCAGCAGTTTATTGGGGGGCACTGAAGCTTTCTTT
>TRBJ1-2|TRBV2|once|NA|14
CASLAQQGDYGYTF
TGTGCCAGCTTAGCGCAACAGGGAGACTATGGCTACACCTTC
>TRBJ1-2|TRBV10-2|few|TRBD1|15
CASSESGQGGYGYTF
TGCGCCAGCAGTGAGTCGGGACAGGGGGGCTATGGCTACACCTTC
>TRBJ1-5|TRBV27|NA|TRBD1|16
CASSLGTDISNQPQHF
TGTGCCAGCAGTTTGGGGACAGATATTAGCAATCAGCCCCAGCATTTT
>TRBJ2-7|TRBV27|NA|TRBD1|16
CASSFKGTGGPYEQYF
TGTGCCAGCAGTTTCAAGGGGACAGGGGGCCCCTACGAGCAGTACTTC
>TRBJ2-5|TRBV18|few|NA|13
CASRSTPQETQYF
TGTGCCAGCCGGAGTACGCCACAAGAGACCCAGTACTTC
>TRBJ2-7|TRBV28|once|NA|14
CASSSGPFTNEQYF
TGTGCCAGCAGTTCGGGTCCTTTCACCAACGAGCAGTACTTC
>TRBJ1-6|TRBV6-5|NA|TRBD1|15
CASNPRQGYNSPLHF
TGTGCCAGCAATCCCCGACAGGGTTATAATTCACCCCTCCACTTT
>TRBJ1-4|TRBV6-1|NA|TRBD1|17
CASSEGPLGQGVEKLFF
TGTGCCAGCAGTGAAGGGCCTCTGGGACAGGGGGTTGAAAAACTGTTTTTT
>TRBJ1-6|TRBV4-1|NA|TRBD1|17
CASSPRPVGQGNSPLHF
TGCGCCAGCAGCCCCCGCCCGGTCGGACAGGGGAATTCACCCCTCCACTTT
>TRBJ2-7|TRBV6-5|NA|TRBD1|15
CASSYRDRGSYEQYF
TGTGCCAGCAGTTACCGGGACAGGGGTTCTTACGAGCAGTACTTC
>TRBJ2-1|TRBV5-8|NA|TRBD2|17
CASSHSPLRGGANEQFF
TGTGCCAGCAGCCATTCTCCCCTGCGCGGGGGGGCGAATGAGCAGTTCTTC
>TRBJ1-1|TRBV10-3|NA|NA|13
CTISESVRTEAFF
TGTACCATCAGTGAGAGTGTCAGAACTGAAGCTTTCTTT
>TRBJ2-4|TRBV11-3|NA|TRBD2|13
CASSSFREDIQYF
TGTGCCAGCAGCAGTTTCCGGGAGGACATTCAGTACTTC
>TRBJ2-1|TRBV7-6|NA|TRBD2|15
CASSPGLAVLGEQFF
TGTGCCAGCAGTCCGGGACTAGCGGTTTTGGGTGAGCAGTTCTTC